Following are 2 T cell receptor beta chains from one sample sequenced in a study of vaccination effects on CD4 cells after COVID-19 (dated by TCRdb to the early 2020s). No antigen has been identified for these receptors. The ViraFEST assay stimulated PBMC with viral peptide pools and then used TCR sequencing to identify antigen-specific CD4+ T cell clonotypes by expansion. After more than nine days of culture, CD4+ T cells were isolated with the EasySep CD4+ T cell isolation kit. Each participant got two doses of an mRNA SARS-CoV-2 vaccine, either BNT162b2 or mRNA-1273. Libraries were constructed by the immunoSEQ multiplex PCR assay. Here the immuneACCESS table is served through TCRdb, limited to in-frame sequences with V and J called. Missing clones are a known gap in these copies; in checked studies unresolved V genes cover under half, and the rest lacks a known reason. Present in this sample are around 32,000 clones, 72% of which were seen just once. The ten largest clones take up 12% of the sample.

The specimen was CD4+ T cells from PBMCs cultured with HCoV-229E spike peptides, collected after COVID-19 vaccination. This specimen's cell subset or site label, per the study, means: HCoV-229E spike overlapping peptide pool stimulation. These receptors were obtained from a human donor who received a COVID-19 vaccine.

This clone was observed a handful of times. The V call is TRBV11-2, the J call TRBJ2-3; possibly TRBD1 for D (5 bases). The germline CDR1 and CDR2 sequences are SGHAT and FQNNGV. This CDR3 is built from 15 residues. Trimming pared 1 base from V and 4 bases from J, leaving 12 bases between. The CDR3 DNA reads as TGTGCCAGCAGCTTAGTTGCAGGGATTTCAGATACGCAGTATTTT. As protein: CASSLVAGISDTQYF.

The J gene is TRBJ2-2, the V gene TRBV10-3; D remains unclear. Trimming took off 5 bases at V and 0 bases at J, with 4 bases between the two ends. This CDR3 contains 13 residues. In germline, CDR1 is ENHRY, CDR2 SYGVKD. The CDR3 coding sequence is TGTGCCATCAGTACAGCGAACACCGGGGAGCTGTTTTTT. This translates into CAISTANTGELFF.